The next 3 T cell receptor beta chains were all read from a single sample in a study of T cell repertoires in cytomegalovirus infection. TCRdb reprocessed the reads via MiXCR and lists one record per CDR3 protein. Of 300,000 to 400,000 distinct CDR3 sequences detected, over 7.5% appear once; the ten largest clones hold around 4.5%. Input material: PBMCs. These receptors all come from a human donor in good health (CMV status not recorded). Some clones in this sample may be carry-over from other donors' samples.

This clonotype occurred a few times. The chain employs TRBV6-6 and TRBJ2-1; D is perhaps TRBD1 or TRBD2 (5 bases each). Looked up from germline, CDR1 is MNHNY and CDR2 is SVGAGI (reference sequence). This CDR3 contains 16 residues. V lost 6 bases and J lost 0, with 15 bases in between. The CDR3 DNA is TGTGCCAGCAGCTCCTCCGGGACGGGCTCCTACAATGAGCAGTTCTTC. This translates into CASSSSGTGSYNEQFF.

This clonotype came up a few times. This chain links TRBV28 with TRBJ1-2; D is possibly TRBD1 (6 bases). Germline loops: CDR1 MDHEN, CDR2 SYDVKM. The V and J ends lost 5 bases and 6 bases respectively, with 13 bases between them. The CDR3 has 13 amino acids. CDR3 nucleotides: TGTGCCAGCAGTAAACAGGGAAGGAATGGCTACACCTTC. It translates to CASSKQGRNGYTF.

The chain couples TRBV20-1 to TRBJ2-5; TRBD1 matches 11 bases. CDR3 length equals 14 residues. Germline V lookup: CDR1 DFQATT, CDR2 SNEGSKA (reference sequence). Trimming cost V 6 bases and J 4 bases; bases outside gene matches: 7. CDR3 sequence (DNA): TGCAGTGCCCAGGGACAGGGGGTTCGAGAGACCCAGTACTTC. Protein sequence: CSAQGQGVRETQYF.